What follows is one T cell receptor (beta chain) and its context. The antigen remains undetermined. The CDR3 is 18 amino acids. Germline CDR1 LGHDT, CDR2 YNNKEL (reference sequence). This sample was included in a study of CXCR3-negative and CXCR3-positive naive CD8 T cells. Study-wide points: Comparably high diversity marked both naive subsets, whereas memory CD8+ cells had much lower diversity.

The TRB libraries of cDNA were built by UMI-labeled 5' RACE. Each CDR3 protein gets one entry in TCRdb, which reprocessed the 5' RACE reads and gives no DNA. The table for this sample gives 70,000 to 100,000 distinct CDR3 sequences. This TCR was sampled from a human donor in good health. Some clones in this sample may be carry-over from other donors' samples. The chain employs TRBV3-1 and TRBJ2-2; TCRdb's D gene call, TRBD2, goes unchecked for lack of DNA. The specimen was naive CXCR3- CD8+ T cells from blood. Subset: CD45RO-CCR7+CD27+CD95- naive CD8+ T cells lacking CXCR3 (TNR3-). The CDR3 spells CASSQDWTSGRAPGELFF.